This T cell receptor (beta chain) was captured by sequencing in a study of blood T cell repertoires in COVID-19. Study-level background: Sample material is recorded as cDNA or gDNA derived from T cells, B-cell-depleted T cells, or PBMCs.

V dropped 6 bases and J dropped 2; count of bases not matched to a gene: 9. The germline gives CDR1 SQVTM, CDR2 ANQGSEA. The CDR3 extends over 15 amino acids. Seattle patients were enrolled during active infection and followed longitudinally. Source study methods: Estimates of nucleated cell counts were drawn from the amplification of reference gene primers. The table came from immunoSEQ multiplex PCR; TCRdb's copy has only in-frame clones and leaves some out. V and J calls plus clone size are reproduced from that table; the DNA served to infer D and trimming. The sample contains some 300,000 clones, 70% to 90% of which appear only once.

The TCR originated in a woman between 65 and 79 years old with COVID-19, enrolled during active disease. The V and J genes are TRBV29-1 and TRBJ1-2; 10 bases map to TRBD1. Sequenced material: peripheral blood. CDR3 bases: TGCAGCGTCCCACCTGACAGGGGGCTAAACTATGGCTACACCTTC. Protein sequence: CSVPPDRGLNYGYTF.